The TCR beta chain under discussion was sequenced for a study of T-cell reconstitution after alpha-beta-depleted transplantation in children. The V end lost 3 bases, the J end lost 5 bases, and 9 bases lay between the germline ends. Germline V lookup: CDR1 DFQATT, CDR2 SNEGSKA (reference sequence). The CDR3 sequence is 12 residues long. A note on this clonotype: Antigen specificity is unknown.

This sample's TCRbeta library carried unique molecular identifier barcodes. TCRdb itself ran the PCR reads through MiXCR, one entry per CDR3 protein. The table includes around 300,000 distinct CDR3 sequences, over 7.5% detected once. Study outcomes and limitations: Newly generated T cells supplied most T-cell counts and diversity one year post-transplant.

The sequencing used peripheral blood, collected 360 days after TCRalphabeta/CD19-depleted stem cell transplant. The chain has TRBV20-1 and TRBJ2-3; D unclear. The source is a female patient aged 2-9 years who had a stem cell transplant for Fanconi anemia, so the T cells may come from the graft donor. The CDR3 spells CSARHPEDTQYF. The CDR3 DNA follows: TGCAGTGCTAGGCACCCCGAAGATACGCAGTATTTT.